This T cell receptor beta chain was identified during a study of T-cell reconstitution after alpha-beta-depleted transplantation in children. This CDR3 is built from 16 residues. This clonotype was observed a few times. Unique molecular identifiers were used to barcode this TCRbeta library. Via MiXCR, TCRdb re-called the PCR reads, giving one row per CDR3 protein. The sample carries almost 500,000 distinct CDR3 sequences, roughly an eighth recorded once. The starting material was PBMCs from the stem cell graft donor, obtained from the stem cell graft. The rearrangement joins TRBV21-1 to TRBJ2-5; TRBD2, as called in the table, went unchecked against the DNA. TRBV21-1 is tagged as a pseudogene. This TCR was sampled from a human donor who donated a stem cell graft to a child with combined immunodeficiency. CDR3 in DNA: TGTGCCAGCAGCAAAGTTGTAGCGGTGCTCGAAGAGACCCAGTACTTC. The encoded protein is CASSKVVAVLEETQYF.